One T cell receptor beta chain is described in this entry. Authors' processing steps: Amplification from reference gene primers served as the basis for estimated nucleated cell counts. Here immunoSEQ multiplex PCR was the method, and the copy in TCRdb shows in-frame clones only, minus some. D and trimming come from the DNA, and the V and J calls and clone size come from that table. The data show under 250,000 clones, over 80% seen once. Losses at the gene ends were 4 bases for V and 7 bases for J; bases not matched to a gene: 9. Germline lookup yields CDR1 SGHRS and CDR2 YFSETQ. This CDR3 has 15 residues. The data stem from a study of blood T cell repertoires in COVID-19. Study context: In each case, the material was cDNA or gDNA derived from T cells, B-cell-depleted T cells, or PBMCs.

V is TRBV5-1 and J is TRBJ2-1; TRBD1 matches 9 bases. The origin of this receptor is a woman in her 70s with active or convalescent COVID-19. Sequenced sample: peripheral blood. The DNA of the CDR3 is TGCGCCAGCAGCAACCCGGGACAGGGTAGGAATGAGCAGTTCTTC. Its protein is CASSNPGQGRNEQFF.